One sample yielded the 8 T cell receptor beta chains listed below, sequenced in a study of blood T cell repertoires in COVID-19. Only in-frame clones appear in the TCRdb table, and some are missing; sequencing was by immunoSEQ multiplex PCR. This sample has 350,000 to 450,000 clones, with approximately 86% found just once. The material sequenced was peripheral blood. The receptor source for this set is a human donor in a cohort sampled during active COVID-19.

The genes are TRBV2 and TRBJ2-7; D may be TRBD2 (7 bases). CDR1 SNHLY and CDR2 FYNNEI come from the germline V gene. V lost 4 bases, J lost 2 bases, and 15 bases lay in between. The CDR3 is 15 residues long. The CDR3 DNA reads TGTGCCAGCAGTGGGGATGCGGGGGCGGCCTACGAGCAGTACTTC. It specifies CASSGDAGAAYEQYF.

The chain links TRBV4-1 to TRBJ1-1, with D possibly being TRBD1 (5 bases). V gave up 0 bases and J gave up 11 bases, with 7 bases separating them. Germline V lookup: CDR1 MGHRA, CDR2 YSYEKL. CDR3 size: 11 residues. Here the CDR3 reads CASSQEPGAFF. The CDR3, as DNA: TGCGCCAGCAGCCAAGAACCAGGGGCTTTCTTT.

The chain couples TRBV7-3 to TRBJ2-1; 7 bases map to TRBD2. In germline, CDR1 is SGHTA, CDR2 FQGTGA. The V and J ends lost 2 bases and 1 base, in that order; junction bases with no gene match: 2. The CDR3 has 15 residues. The CDR3 region has the DNA TGTGCCAGCAGCTTACGAGCGGGGTCCTACAATGAGCAGTTCTTC. Translation: CASSLRAGSYNEQFF.

The V gene is TRBV25-1, the J gene TRBJ2-1, with 10 positions matching TRBD1. V shed 2 bases, J shed 8 bases, and the junction held 9 bases outside the gene matches. Germline CDR1 MGHDK, CDR2 SYGVNS. This CDR3 is 16 amino acids long. CDR3 amino acids: CASSEGQGVLGDEQFF. The CDR3 DNA reads TGTGCCAGCAGTGAAGGACAGGGGGTTCTCGGGGATGAGCAGTTCTTC. Looking up the rest from reference TRBV25-1 and TRBJ2-1 gives the full variable domain: EADIYQTPRYLVIGTGKKITLECSQTMGHDKMYWYQQDPGMELHLIHYSYGVNSTEKGDLSSESTVSRIRTEHFPLTLESARPSHTSQYLCASSEGQGVLGDEQFFGPGTRLTVL.

This clone has only one observation. V usage is TRBV6-5 and J usage is TRBJ2-7, with TRBD1 matching over 8 bases. The CDR3 spans 14 residues. Germline CDR1 is MNHEY and CDR2 is SVGAGI. V trimming: 7 bases; J trimming: 3 bases; junction bases outside the gene matches: 8. In nucleotides, the CDR3 is TGTGCCAGCATGGACAGGGCCCTTAACTACGAGCAGTACTTC. Translated, it gives CASMDRALNYEQYF.

This chain uses TRBV5-1 with TRBJ2-7; 11 nucleotides align to TRBD2. Germline V gene sequence: CDR1 SGHRS, CDR2 YFSETQ. CDR3 length: 16 amino acids. The J segment lost 2 bases and the V segment lost 4 bases, leaving 8 bases of the junction unmatched. In DNA, the CDR3 is TGCGCCAGCAGCACGGGACTAGCGGAAAAAACCTACGAGCAGTACTTC. Its protein is CASSTGLAEKTYEQYF. The full variable domain, with the rest looked up from reference TRBV5-1 and TRBJ2-7, is KAGVTQTPRYLIKTRGQQVTLSCSPISGHRSVSWYQQTPGQGLQFLFEYFSETQRNKGNFPGRFSGRQFSNSRSEMNVSTLELGDSALYLCASSTGLAEKTYEQYFGPGTRLTVT.

The chain links TRBV4-1 to TRBJ1-4; D is ambiguous. In germline, CDR1 is MGHRA, CDR2 YSYEKL. V was clipped by 0 bases and J by 7 bases, with 12 bases between them. The CDR3 consists of 15 residues. CDR3 in amino acids: CASSQETTTVEKLFF. CDR3 in DNA: TGCGCCAGCAGCCAAGAGACGACAACGGTTGAAAAACTGTTTTTT.

There are a few counts of this clone. V and J are TRBV5-5 and TRBJ1-5; possibly TRBD1 for D (6 bases). Germline V gives CDR1 SGHKS, CDR2 YYEKEE (reference sequence). Trimming removed 4 bases at V and 0 bases at J, with 14 bases between. The CDR3 consists of 16 residues. CDR3 loop: CASSRAGESSNQPQHF. The CDR3 DNA is TGTGCCAGCAGCCGAGCAGGGGAAAGTAGCAATCAGCCCCAGCATTTT.